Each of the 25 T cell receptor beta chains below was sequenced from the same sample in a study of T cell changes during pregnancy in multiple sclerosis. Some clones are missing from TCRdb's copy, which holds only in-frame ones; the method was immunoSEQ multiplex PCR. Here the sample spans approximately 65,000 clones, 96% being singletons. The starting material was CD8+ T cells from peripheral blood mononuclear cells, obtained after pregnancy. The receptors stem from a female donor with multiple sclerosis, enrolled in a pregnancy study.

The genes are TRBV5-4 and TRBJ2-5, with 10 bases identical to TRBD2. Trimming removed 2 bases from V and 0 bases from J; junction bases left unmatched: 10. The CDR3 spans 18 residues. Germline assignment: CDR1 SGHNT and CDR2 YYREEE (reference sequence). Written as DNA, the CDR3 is TGTGCCAGCAGCTTTGTACTAGCGGGACCGCCGTACCAAGAGACCCAGTACTTC. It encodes CASSFVLAGPPYQETQYF.

The chain's CDR3 is CASSLLLDDRQGENTEAFF. For the CDR3, the DNA is TGCGCCAGCAGCTTGTTATTAGATGACAGGCAGGGGGAGAACACTGAAGCTTTCTTT. The chain employs TRBV5-1 and TRBJ1-1; 7 bases align to TRBD1. The V and J ends lost 1 base and 1 base, in that order; junction bases with no gene match: 16. The CDR3 runs 19 residues. From germline, CDR1 is SGHRS and CDR2 YFSETQ. The full variable domain, rest sourced from reference TRBV5-1 and TRBJ1-1, is KAGVTQTPRYLIKTRGQQVTLSCSPISGHRSVSWYQQTPGQGLQFLFEYFSETQRNKGNFPGRFSGRQFSNSRSEMNVSTLELGDSALYLCASSLLLDDRQGENTEAFFGQGTRLTVV.

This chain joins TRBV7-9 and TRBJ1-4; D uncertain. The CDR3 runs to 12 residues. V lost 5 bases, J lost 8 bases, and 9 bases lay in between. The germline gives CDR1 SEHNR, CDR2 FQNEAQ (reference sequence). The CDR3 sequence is CASSPSSEKLFF. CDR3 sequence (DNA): TGTGCCAGCAGCCCCTCTTCGGAAAAACTGTTTTTT.

The CDR3 region has the DNA TGTGCCAGCACCACTAGGGGGACTAGCGGGAGGATCACCTACAATGAGCAGTTCTTC. It codes for CASTTRGTSGRITYNEQFF. This rearrangement joins TRBV28 to TRBJ2-1, with 15 bases fitting TRBD2. The germline V gene encodes CDR1 MDHEN and CDR2 SYDVKM. This CDR3 region has 19 residues. Trimming at V came to 7 bases and at J to 2 bases, leaving 12 bases not matched to a gene.

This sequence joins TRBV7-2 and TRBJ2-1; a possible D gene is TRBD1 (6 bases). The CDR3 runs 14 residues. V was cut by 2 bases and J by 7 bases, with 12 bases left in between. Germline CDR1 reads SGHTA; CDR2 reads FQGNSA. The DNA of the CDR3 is TGTGCCAGCAGCTTACAGGGGCCTTTGAATGAGCAGTTCTTC. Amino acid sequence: CASSLQGPLNEQFF. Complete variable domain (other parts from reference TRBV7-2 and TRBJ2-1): GAGVSQSPSNKVTEKGKDVELRCDPISGHTALYWYRQSLGQGLEFLIYFQGNSAPDKSGLPSDRFSAERTGGSVSTLTIQRTQQEDSAVYLCASSLQGPLNEQFFGPGTRLTVL.

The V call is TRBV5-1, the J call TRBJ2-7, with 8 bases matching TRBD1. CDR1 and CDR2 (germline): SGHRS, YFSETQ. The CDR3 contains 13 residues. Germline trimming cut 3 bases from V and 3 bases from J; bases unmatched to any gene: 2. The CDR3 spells CASSSGQDYEQYF. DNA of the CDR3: TGCGCCAGCAGCTCGGGACAGGACTACGAGCAGTACTTC.

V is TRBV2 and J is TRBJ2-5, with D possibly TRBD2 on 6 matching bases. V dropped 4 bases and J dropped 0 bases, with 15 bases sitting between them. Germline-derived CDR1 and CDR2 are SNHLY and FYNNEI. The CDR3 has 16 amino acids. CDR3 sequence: CASSGGRRGNQETQYF. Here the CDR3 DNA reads TGTGCCAGCAGTGGGGGGAGGCGGGGCAACCAAGAGACCCAGTACTTC.

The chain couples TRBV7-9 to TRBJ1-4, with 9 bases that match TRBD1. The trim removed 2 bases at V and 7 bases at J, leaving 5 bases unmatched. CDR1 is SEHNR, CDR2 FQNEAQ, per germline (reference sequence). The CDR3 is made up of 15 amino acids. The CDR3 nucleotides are TGTGCCAGCAGCTTACGGGGACAGGGCACTGAAAAACTGTTTTTT. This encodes CASSLRGQGTEKLFF.

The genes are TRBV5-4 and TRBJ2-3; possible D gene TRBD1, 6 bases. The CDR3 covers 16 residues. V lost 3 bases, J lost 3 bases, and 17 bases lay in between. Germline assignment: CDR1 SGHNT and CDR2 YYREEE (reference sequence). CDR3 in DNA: TGTGCCAGCAGCTGGGGGCAGGGAACAGGAACAGATACGCAGTATTTT. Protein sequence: CASSWGQGTGTDTQYF.

Here the CDR3 DNA reads TGTGCCAGCAGCTCATCGGGACAGGGGGCAATCGGTTATGGCTACACCTTC. Translation: CASSSSGQGAIGYGYTF. The chain is built from TRBV7-9 and TRBJ1-2; 12 bases are shared with TRBD1. There are 17 residues in the CDR3. CDR1 SEHNR and CDR2 FQNEAQ come from the germline V gene (reference sequence). The ends lost 4 bases at V and 5 bases at J; junction bases unmatched: 11.

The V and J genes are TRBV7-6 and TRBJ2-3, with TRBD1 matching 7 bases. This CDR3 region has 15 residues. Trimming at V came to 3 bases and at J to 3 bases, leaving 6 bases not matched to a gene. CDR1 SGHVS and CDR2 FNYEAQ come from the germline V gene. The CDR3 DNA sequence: TGTGCCAGCAGCTTTGGACAGGCGATTACAGATACGCAGTATTTT. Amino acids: CASSFGQAITDTQYF.

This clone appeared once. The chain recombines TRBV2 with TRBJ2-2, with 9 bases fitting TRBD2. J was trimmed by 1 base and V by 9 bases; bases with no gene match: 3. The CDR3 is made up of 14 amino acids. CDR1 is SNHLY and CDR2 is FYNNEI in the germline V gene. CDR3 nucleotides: TGTGCCAGAGCGACTAGCGGGAACACCGGGGAGCTGTTTTTT. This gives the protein CARATSGNTGELFF.

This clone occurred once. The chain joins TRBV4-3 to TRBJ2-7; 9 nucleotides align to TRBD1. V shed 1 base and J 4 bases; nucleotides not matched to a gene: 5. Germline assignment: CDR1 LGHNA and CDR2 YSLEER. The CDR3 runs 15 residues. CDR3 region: CASSQATGGGYEQYF. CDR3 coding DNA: TGCGCCAGCAGCCAAGCAACAGGGGGCGGGTACGAGCAGTACTTC.

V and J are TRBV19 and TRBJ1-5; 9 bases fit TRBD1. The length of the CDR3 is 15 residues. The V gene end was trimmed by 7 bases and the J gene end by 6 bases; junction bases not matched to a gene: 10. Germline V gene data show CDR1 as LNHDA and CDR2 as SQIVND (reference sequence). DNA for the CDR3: TGTGCCAGTAACTGGGGACAGGGAAGTTTTCAGCCCCAGCATTTT. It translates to CASNWGQGSFQPQHF.

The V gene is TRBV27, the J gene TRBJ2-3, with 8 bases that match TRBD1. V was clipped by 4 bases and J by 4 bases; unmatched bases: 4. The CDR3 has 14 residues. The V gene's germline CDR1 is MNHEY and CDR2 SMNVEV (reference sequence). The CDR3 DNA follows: TGTGCCAGCAGTTGGGACAGGCCTCCAGATACGCAGTATTTT. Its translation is CASSWDRPPDTQYF.

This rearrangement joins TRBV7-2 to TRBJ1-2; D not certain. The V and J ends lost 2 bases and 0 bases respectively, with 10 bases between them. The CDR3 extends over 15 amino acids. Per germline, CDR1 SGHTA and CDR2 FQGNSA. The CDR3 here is CASSLTPGTNYGYTF. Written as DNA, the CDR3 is TGTGCCAGCAGCTTAACGCCGGGTACTAACTATGGCTACACCTTC.

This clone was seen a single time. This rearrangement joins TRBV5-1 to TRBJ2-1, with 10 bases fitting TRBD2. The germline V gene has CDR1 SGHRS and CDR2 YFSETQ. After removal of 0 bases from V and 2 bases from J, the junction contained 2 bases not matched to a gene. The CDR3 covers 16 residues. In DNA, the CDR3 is TGCGCCAGCAGCTTGGATCTAGCGGGAGCCTACAATGAGCAGTTCTTC. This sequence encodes CASSLDLAGAYNEQFF.

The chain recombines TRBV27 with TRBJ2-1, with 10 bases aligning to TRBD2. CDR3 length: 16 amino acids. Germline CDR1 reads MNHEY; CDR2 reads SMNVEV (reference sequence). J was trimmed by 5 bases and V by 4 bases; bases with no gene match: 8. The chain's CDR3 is CASSSGLADFHNEQFF. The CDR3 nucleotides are TGTGCCAGCAGTTCCGGACTAGCGGACTTTCACAATGAGCAGTTCTTC.

In DNA, the CDR3 is TGTGCCAGCAGTTACCCAGGGACAGGGGATGAGCAGTTCTTC. Translation gives CASSYPGTGDEQFF. The chain employs TRBV6-5 and TRBJ2-1, with 10 bases fitting TRBD1. This CDR3 has 14 amino acids. Germline V gene sequence: CDR1 MNHEY, CDR2 SVGAGI. With V trimmed by 2 bases and J by 8 bases, 3 bases remained unmatched.

This CDR3 is CASRLSIQSSYEQYF. The CDR3 DNA is TGCGCCAGCAGACTTAGCATTCAAAGCTCCTACGAGCAGTACTTC. The rearrangement joins TRBV5-1 to TRBJ2-7; no definite D call. CDR1 and CDR2 (germline): SGHRS, YFSETQ. V shed 5 bases and J shed 0 bases, with 15 bases lying between them. The CDR3 has 15 residues.

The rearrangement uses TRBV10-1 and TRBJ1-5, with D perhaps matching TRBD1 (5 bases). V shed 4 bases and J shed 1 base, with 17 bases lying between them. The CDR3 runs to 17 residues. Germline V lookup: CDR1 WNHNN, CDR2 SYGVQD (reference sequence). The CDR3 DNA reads TGCGCCAGCAGTGTCGTACGTGGGGGGGAAAGCAATCAGCCCCAGCATTTT. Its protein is CASSVVRGGESNQPQHF.

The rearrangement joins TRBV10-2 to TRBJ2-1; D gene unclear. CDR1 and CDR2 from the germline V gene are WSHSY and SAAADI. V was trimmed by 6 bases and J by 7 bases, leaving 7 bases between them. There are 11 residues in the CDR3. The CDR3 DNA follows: TGCGCCAGCAGCCCTATAAATGAGCAGTTCTTC. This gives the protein CASSPINEQFF.

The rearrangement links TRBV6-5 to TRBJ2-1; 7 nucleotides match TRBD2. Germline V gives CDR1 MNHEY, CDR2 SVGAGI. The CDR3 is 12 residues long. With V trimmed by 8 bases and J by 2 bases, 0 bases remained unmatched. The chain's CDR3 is CASGRAYNEQFF. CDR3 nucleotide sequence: TGTGCCAGCGGGAGGGCCTACAATGAGCAGTTCTTC.

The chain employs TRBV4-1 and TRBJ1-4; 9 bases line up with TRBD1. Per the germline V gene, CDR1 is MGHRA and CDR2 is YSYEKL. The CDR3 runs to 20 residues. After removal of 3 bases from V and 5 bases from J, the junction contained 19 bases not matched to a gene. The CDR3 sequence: CASSQAEGGTGGAVNEKLFF. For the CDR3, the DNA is TGCGCCAGCAGCCAGGCGGAGGGGGGAACAGGGGGCGCCGTAAATGAAAAACTGTTTTTT.

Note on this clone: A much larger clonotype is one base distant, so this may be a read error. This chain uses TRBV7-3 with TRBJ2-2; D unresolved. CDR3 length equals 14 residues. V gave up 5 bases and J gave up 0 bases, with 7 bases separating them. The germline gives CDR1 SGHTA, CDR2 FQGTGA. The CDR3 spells CASSMGPNTGELFF. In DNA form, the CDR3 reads TGTGCCAGCAGCATGGGCCCGAACACCGGGGAGCTGTTTTTT.